This section outlines one T cell receptor (beta chain) sequence together with its context. Described time point: baseline, week 1 (first vaccination visit). The sample's treatment: pre-vaccination baseline after standard-of-care therapy. Donors harbored newly found WHO grade 3 or 4 IDH1-mutant, ATRX-lost astrocytomas. The sample is drawn from a study of a mutant IDH1 vaccine in newly diagnosed glioma. Here immunoSEQ multiplex PCR was the method, and the copy in TCRdb shows in-frame clones only, minus some. The sample lists tens of thousands of clones; 80% to 90% were seen once. The sequenced sample was PBMCs, obtained from a glioma patient treated with radiotherapy, temozolomide or both. The source is a woman aged 45-65 years with glioma.

CDR3 coding DNA: TGTGCCAGCAGTAAGACAGCTCCCGGGTTGTACGAGCAGTACTTC. Its translation is CASSKTAPGLYEQYF. The chain combines TRBV6-1 with TRBJ2-7; possible D gene TRBD1, 5 bases. The CDR3 covers 15 residues. V gave up 5 bases and J gave up 4 bases, with 18 bases separating them. Looked up from germline, CDR1 is MNHNS and CDR2 is SASEGT.